This entry lists 24 T cell receptor beta chains sequenced from one sample in a study of beta chain features in type 1 diabetes. cDNA synthesis used the whole RNA isolate, giving expressed TCRB sequences. The data were produced by immunoSEQ multiplex PCR, yet TCRdb's version contains in-frame clones alone and is incomplete. The sample yields 850,000 to 900,000 clones, 15% to 20% seen once. Sequenced sample: naive CD4+ T cells from blood. Source of these receptors: a woman aged 18-30 years in good health.

This clone was detected only a few times. The rearrangement uses TRBV5-4 and TRBJ2-2, with TRBD2 matching over 13 bases. This CDR3 spans 16 amino acids. Trimming at V came to 4 bases and at J to 7 bases, leaving 7 bases not matched to a gene. Germline CDR1 SGHNT, CDR2 YYREEE (reference sequence). CDR3 sequence (DNA): TGTGCCAGCAGCCCGACTAGCGGGAGGTCCGACGGGGAGCTGTTTTTT. It specifies CASSPTSGRSDGELFF.

V usage is TRBV7-3 and J usage is TRBJ2-2; D could derive from TRBD1 or TRBD2 (5 bases each). The CDR3 loop spans 18 amino acids. Per the germline V gene, CDR1 is SGHTA and CDR2 is FQGTGA. V dropped 1 base and J dropped 2 bases, with 17 bases sitting between them. CDR3 residues: CASSLNAPGPTNTGELFF. The CDR3 region has the DNA TGTGCCAGCAGCTTAAATGCTCCGGGACCGACTAACACCGGGGAGCTGTTTTTT.

A few counts support this clone. V usage is TRBV28 and J usage is TRBJ2-5, with a tentative D call TRBD1 (8 bases). V was clipped by 4 bases and J by 9 bases, with 12 bases between them. The CDR3 totals 12 residues. Germline V gene data show CDR1 as MDHEN and CDR2 as SYDVKM. The CDR3 sequence: CASSWTGRAQYF. The CDR3 coding sequence is TGTGCCAGCAGTTGGACAGGGAGGGCCCAGTACTTC.

This clone occurred a few times. The chain links TRBV4-2 to TRBJ2-1; TRBD2 matches 7 bases. Germline CDR1 reads LGHNA; CDR2 reads YNFKEQ. J was trimmed by 3 bases and V by 0 bases; bases with no gene match: 8. This CDR3 has 17 residues. CDR3 amino acids: CASSQDASGRDYNEQFF. CDR3 sequence (DNA): TGTGCCAGCAGCCAAGATGCTAGCGGAAGGGACTACAATGAGCAGTTCTTC.

For this clone: Other DNA sequences in this specimen translate into the identical CDR3. The chain uses TRBV9 and TRBJ2-1; D is unclear. CDR1 and CDR2 (germline): SGDLS, YYNGEE. V was clipped by 0 bases and J by 4 bases, with 11 bases between them. This CDR3 is built from 15 residues. Here the CDR3 DNA reads TGTGCCAGCAGCGTAGGTCTTGGGGTTTACAATGAGCAGTTCTTC. Protein: CASSVGLGVYNEQFF.

In DNA, the CDR3 is TGTGCCAGCAGTGCATGGCCGGGTTTCTATGGCTACACCTTC. It specifies CASSAWPGFYGYTF. This chain connects TRBV6-1 to TRBJ1-2; D gene unclear. Germline V gene lookup returns CDR1 MNHNS and CDR2 SASEGT. The V gene lost 4 bases and the J gene lost 4 bases, with 13 bases spanning the gap. The CDR3 runs to 14 residues.

The V and J genes are TRBV6-6 and TRBJ2-5, with a weak D call TRBD1 (6 bases). In germline, CDR1 is MNHNY, CDR2 SVGAGI (reference sequence). This CDR3 region has 13 residues. The V end lost 2 bases, the J end lost 5 bases, and 9 bases lay between the germline ends. The CDR3: CASSYQTGETQYF. For the CDR3, the DNA is TGTGCCAGCAGTTACCAAACAGGGGAGACCCAGTACTTC.

The rearrangement uses TRBV2 and TRBJ2-5; TRBD1 might be the D (5 bases). Per the germline V gene, CDR1 is SNHLY and CDR2 is FYNNEI. The CDR3 extends over 15 amino acids. V gave up 5 bases and J gave up 5 bases, with 18 bases separating them. CDR3 amino acids: CASSLGQIVSETQYF. In DNA, the CDR3 is TGTGCCAGCAGTCTAGGACAAATCGTTTCTGAGACCCAGTACTTC.

This clone was detected a few times. This chain connects TRBV5-1 to TRBJ2-7; tentatively, D is TRBD1 (5 bases). Germline CDR1 reads SGHRS; CDR2 reads YFSETQ. The V end was cut by 3 bases, the J end by 5 bases, with 18 bases between. CDR3 length equals 15 residues. This CDR3 reads CASSSRFQGLNEQYF. CDR3 nucleotides: TGCGCCAGCAGCTCCCGCTTCCAGGGCCTCAACGAGCAGTACTTC.

This clone was seen a few times. The V and J genes are TRBV6-5 and TRBJ1-2; no clear D gene. The V gene lost 2 bases and the J gene lost 8 bases, with 12 bases spanning the gap. Germline CDR1 MNHEY, CDR2 SVGAGI. The CDR3 contains 13 residues. The CDR3 sequence is CASSYARRRGYTF. CDR3 DNA: TGTGCCAGCAGTTACGCCAGACGTCGGGGCTACACCTTC.

This clone came up a few times. The rearrangement joins TRBV2 to TRBJ2-2; the D gene is possibly TRBD1 (6 bases). This CDR3 is 13 amino acids long. Trimming cost V 7 bases and J 3 bases, with 9 bases left between them. Germline V gene sequence: CDR1 SNHLY, CDR2 FYNNEI. In DNA, the CDR3 is TGTGCCAGCAACCCAGGGGACACCGGGGAGCTGTTTTTT. Protein: CASNPGDTGELFF.

This chain joins TRBV18 and TRBJ2-6; the D is unclear. The V gene's germline CDR1 is KGHSH and CDR2 LQKENI. This CDR3 contains 16 residues. V lost 5 bases and J lost 2, with 13 bases in between. CDR3 protein: CASSTRRTPGANVLTF. In DNA form, the CDR3 reads TGTGCCAGCTCAACCCGTCGAACGCCTGGGGCCAACGTCCTGACTTTC.

This clone was counted between two and nine times. The chain uses TRBV4-1 and TRBJ1-1, with D tentatively TRBD1 (6 bases). Germline-derived CDR1 and CDR2 are MGHRA and YSYEKL. The CDR3 length is 14 residues. Trimming shortened V by 4 bases and J by 0 bases, and 9 bases separated the two germline ends. CDR3 sequence (DNA): TGCGCCAGCAGCCCCCGGACAGTGAACACTGAAGCTTTCTTT. This codes for CASSPRTVNTEAFF.

This clone turned up a few times. The rearrangement uses TRBV7-8 and TRBJ2-1; 14 bases agree with TRBD2. The CDR3 totals 15 residues. V lost 7 bases and J lost 7; bases outside the gene matches: 6. Per germline, CDR1 SGHVS and CDR2 FQNEAQ. The CDR3 reads CASNGLAGGYNEQFF. As DNA, the CDR3 is TGTGCCAGCAATGGACTAGCGGGAGGATATAATGAGCAGTTCTTC.

There are a few counts of this clone. The chain combines TRBV27 with TRBJ2-6, with a possible D match to TRBD1 (5 bases). V was shortened by 6 bases and J by 0 bases, with 12 bases between the two germline ends. Germline V gene sequence: CDR1 MNHEY, CDR2 SMNVEV (reference sequence). CDR3 length equals 16 residues. The CDR3 DNA is TGTGCCAGCAGAAGGACATTCTCCTCTGGGGCCAACGTCCTGACTTTC. Translated, it gives CASRRTFSSGANVLTF.

The chain is built from TRBV27 and TRBJ2-2; D might be TRBD1 or TRBD2, each matching 5 bases. Trimming cost V 10 bases and J 6 bases, with 15 bases left between them. The CDR3 is 13 amino acids. Germline V gives CDR1 MNHEY, CDR2 SMNVEV (reference sequence). CDR3 region: CATASRGAGELFF. The DNA for the CDR3 is TGTGCCACCGCTAGTCGAGGGGCCGGGGAGCTGTTTTTT.

The chain uses TRBV11-1 and TRBJ2-7, with D possibly matching TRBD2 (5 bases). V dropped 5 bases and J dropped 4 bases, with 12 bases sitting between them. The CDR3 covers 13 residues. The germline CDR1 and CDR2 sequences are SGHAT and FQDESV (reference sequence). DNA of the CDR3: TGTGCCAGCAGCCGGGGTAGGAAATACGAGCAGTACTTC. Translation gives CASSRGRKYEQYF. Looking up the rest from reference TRBV11-1 and TRBJ2-7 gives the full variable domain: EAEVAQSPRYKITEKSQAVAFWCDPISGHATLYWYRQILGQGPELLVQFQDESVVDDSQLPKDRFSAERLKGVDSTLKIQPAELGDSAMYLCASSRGRKYEQYFGPGTRLTVT.

This chain uses TRBV25-1 with TRBJ2-7; D not resolved. Trimming stripped 4 bases from V and 1 base from J, with 5 bases between. Germline CDR1 and CDR2: MGHDK and SYGVNS. The CDR3 is 12 residues long. CDR3 nucleotides: TGTGCCAGCAGTGCCTCGTCCTACGAGCAGTACTTC. As protein: CASSASSYEQYF.

Only a few counts were recorded for this clone. V is TRBV11-3 and J is TRBJ2-3, with TRBD1 matching 9 bases. The CDR3 length is 15 residues. Germline CDR1 and CDR2: SGHNT and YENEEA. V dropped 5 bases and J dropped 3; count of bases not matched to a gene: 6. CDR3 sequence reads: CASSITGTGTDTQYF. DNA for the CDR3: TGTGCCAGCAGCATCACCGGGACAGGGACAGATACGCAGTATTTT.

This clone was seen a handful of times. The chain is built from TRBV10-3 and TRBJ2-5; 8 bases agree with TRBD1. The V segment lost 6 bases and the J segment 2 bases; nucleotides outside the gene matches: 5. The CDR3 is made up of 14 amino acids. The germline gives CDR1 ENHRY, CDR2 SYGVKD. The CDR3 region is CAISGQGLQETQYF. The CDR3 bases are TGTGCCATCAGCGGACAGGGCTTGCAAGAGACCCAGTACTTC.

The chain has TRBV28 and TRBJ2-7, with 11 bases identical to TRBD1. Germline trimming cut 5 bases from V and 3 bases from J; bases unmatched to any gene: 15. CDR1 and CDR2 from the germline V gene are MDHEN and SYDVKM. The CDR3 covers 18 residues. The CDR3 region has the DNA TGTGCCAGCAGTGACCCCGGGACAGGGGGATATTCTAACTACGAGCAGTACTTC. Amino acids: CASSDPGTGGYSNYEQYF.

The DNA of the CDR3 is TGTGCCAGCAGGGCGACAGGGGTTGTCTATGGCTACACCTTC. It translates to CASRATGVVYGYTF. The rearrangement links TRBV10-3 to TRBJ1-2, with 8 bases matching TRBD1. This CDR3 has 14 residues. Germline V gene data show CDR1 as ENHRY and CDR2 as SYGVKD. V shed 10 bases and J 4 bases; nucleotides not matched to a gene: 11.

V and J are TRBV4-2 and TRBJ1-2; 10 bases line up with TRBD1. Per the germline V gene, CDR1 is LGHNA and CDR2 is YNFKEQ. Trimming took 1 base from V and 0 from J; bases not matched to a gene: 11. The CDR3 runs 19 residues. CDR3 amino acids: CASSQVSGTGVGTNYGYTF. The CDR3 coding sequence is TGTGCCAGCAGCCAAGTGTCCGGGACAGGGGTCGGAACTAACTATGGCTACACCTTC.

This sequence joins TRBV7-3 and TRBJ2-7, with D uncertain. The germline V and J ends were trimmed by 5 bases and 0 bases, with 14 bases remaining between them. Germline CDR1 is SGHTA and CDR2 is FQGTGA. CDR3 length: 15 amino acids. CDR3 region: CASSPPTPHSYEQYF. The CDR3 DNA follows: TGTGCCAGCAGCCCCCCGACCCCACACTCCTACGAGCAGTACTTC. Drawing the rest from reference TRBV7-3 and TRBJ2-7, the complete variable domain is GAGVSQTPSNKVTEKGKYVELRCDPISGHTALYWYRQSLGQGPEFLIYFQGTGAADDSGLPNDRFFAVRPEGSVSTLKIQRTERGDSAVYLCASSPPTPHSYEQYFGPGTRLTVT.